This TCR beta chain is drawn from a study of pediatric ulcerative colitis. The overall study: Ulcerative colitis patients had pancolitis or left-sided colitis, with confirming histology. Study outcomes and limitations: Blood samples from a couple of patients yielded substantially fewer templates and were excluded from blood-rectal overlap analysis.

Points on this clone: No antigen is known for it.

The CDR3 has 16 residues. With V trimmed by 8 bases and J by 3 bases, 7 bases remained unmatched. Germline CDR1 and CDR2: MDHEN and SYDVKM. Each sample received Survey-level depth of up to 500,000 reads. Produced via immunoSEQ multiplex PCR; TCRdb's table is partial and in-frame only. The sample includes about 36,000 clones, around four fifths of them seen just once. Rectal tissue came from one to two pinch biopsies taken at colonoscopy. The sequenced material came from gut tissue. The chain links TRBV28 to TRBJ2-1, with TRBD2 matching 13 bases. The sequence came from a boy aged 5-17 years with moderate ulcerative colitis. The CDR3 sequence: CASVRTSGRGYNEQFF. The CDR3 nucleotides read TGTGCCAGCGTCAGGACTAGCGGGAGAGGCTACAATGAGCAGTTCTTC.